This T cell receptor (beta chain) was sequenced in a study of shared clonotypes between healthy human individuals. This table comes from immunoSEQ multiplex PCR, and its TCRdb copy is limited to in-frame clones, with some not included. The repertoire consists of about 1.5 million clones, with about 98% occurring once and the leading ten covering approximately 0.44%. CDR1 and CDR2 from the germline V gene are MGHRA and YSYEKL. The CDR3 runs to 16 residues. V dropped 0 bases and J dropped 4 bases, with 16 bases sitting between them. Sequenced input: naive CD4+ T cells sorted from blood. Subset specified: CD45RA+ positively selected. The chain joins TRBV4-1 to TRBJ2-7; weak D call: TRBD2 (6 bases). The TCR was taken from a young man in good health. The CDR3 loop reads CASSQDPAGRAYEQYF. The CDR3 region has the DNA TGCGCCAGCAGCCAAGATCCCGCGGGACGGGCTTACGAGCAGTACTTC.